This T cell receptor (beta chain) stems from a study of shared clonotypes between healthy human individuals (dated by TCRdb to 2018 to 2021). Turning to the overall study: Three men and two women, aged 18 to 49 years, made up the cohort. Different laboratories and diverse techniques were used to prepare libraries and sequence TCR repertoires, to increase sequencing depth and limit assay-specific biases. For each donor, CD4 naive and CD4 memory were each given three plates, CD8 naive was given two plates, and CD8 memory was given one plate. To estimate repertoire size and how much clonotype sharing occurs between individuals, the study deeply sequenced the blood TCR repertoires of several healthy adults. Between about 0.85 and 9.5 billion PBMCs per donor were obtained by leukapheresis. Findings and caveats that apply to the study as a whole: Across a few donors, about 4.5% of naive CD4, roughly 3.5% of naive CD8, roughly 2.3% of memory CD4, and over 0.35% of memory CD8 clonotypes were shared. Pairwise subsampling indicated that sequencing depth was expected to affect the degree of clonotype sharing among donors. The genetic and exposure-history diversity represented was limited by the small number of donors. Sampling was restricted to blood, and TCR repertoires in tissue are likely to differ from TCR repertoires in blood. Larger estimated clonotype richness was generally found for naive subsets than for memory subsets. Higher generation probabilities were observed for clonotypes shared by all four sorted-subset donors than for non-shared clonotypes. Incomplete sequencing was indicated by rarefaction of sorted-subset datasets, despite the large sequencing depth.

Healthy HIV-negative adults with no recently reported acute infections or vaccinations were included as donors. All donors were Caucasian adults living in Nashville, Tennessee, USA. CD4+ T cells were enriched by magnetic negative selection; naive cells were then positively selected on CD45RA, and the negative fraction formed the memory subset. Blood was collected by leukapheresis, and PBMCs were isolated by Ficoll-Histopaque density gradient centrifugation and then cryopreserved in liquid nitrogen vapor phase. Analytical flow cytometry was used to check the purity and quantity of every magnetically sorted T cell population. Genomic DNA was isolated from each sorted fraction and quantified by UV absorbance on a Nanodrop 2000c. The germline V gene supplies CDR1 KGHSH and CDR2 LQKENI. Germline trimming amounts to 4 bases on V and 0 bases on J, with 5 as the count of junction bases outside the gene matches. The CDR3 runs 16 amino acids, cysteine and phenylalanine included. Here the CDR3 DNA is all that survives: 48 bases in frame from base 1.

Concerning this clone itself: It lacks a known antigen. Per-base qualities were not stored, and no clone one base away is much larger.

Using the deep immunoSEQ assay, TCR CDR3 regions were amplified from genomic DNA by multiplex PCR. Genomic DNA extracted from each cell subset was distributed evenly over all wells of several immunoSEQ 96-well plates, and each plate served as one replicate. For sorted subsets, each replicate PCR was loaded with about 0.2 ug genomic DNA, equivalent to 32,000 or so T cell genomes. Purified libraries were quantified with a Qubit 3.0 fluorometer, sized on a Bioanalyzer 2100, and re-quantified with the KAPA Library Quantification kit. Every immunoSEQ 96-well plate was sequenced on a separate single-read 150-cycle Illumina NextSeq 550 flow cell. The authors' analysis ran thus. Because the immunoSEQ output included only junctional sequences and no quality scores, the filtering could not be the same as the filtering used for full-length reads. To assign V/J genes and CDR3, sequences were annotated using PyIR, a Python wrapper for IgBLAST v1.9, with IMGT germline references. Reads with weak V/J assignments (E-value above 1e-6), missing CDR3, stop codons, out-of-frame junctions, or ambiguous translated residues were removed. V3J clonotypes were defined as sequences sharing an identical inferred V gene, J gene, and CDR3 amino acid sequence. To compute the percentage overlap between repertoires, the number of shared unique clonotypes was divided by the size of the smaller repertoire. Repertoire richness was assessed with RTK rarefaction, the Chao1 estimator, and Recon v2.1 estimates of unobserved clonotypes. OLGA was used to compute generation probabilities for all TCRbeta clonotypes that the gDNA method yielded from a handful of donors. TCRdb re-hosts the immuneACCESS table, in-frame sequences only. Its copies lack some clones; in the studies checked, an unresolved V gene accounts for under half of them, and the cause for the rest is not known. V, J and clone size reflect that table, while D and trimming were determined from the DNA. The table for this sample lists 2,100,000 or so clones; almost 96% of them were counted only once. Roughly 0.13% of the sample goes to the ten largest clones.

The clonotype comes from a man aged 18-30 years in good health. The sequenced material came from naive CD4+ T cells sorted from blood. This sample's cell subset or site label indicates: CD45RA+ positively selected. This chain joins TRBV18 to TRBJ1-4, and 7 junctional nucleotides match TRBD1. The DNA sequence is given as TGTGCCAGCTCACTAATGACAGGGACAACTAATGAAAAACTGTTTTTT. It encodes CASSLMTGTTNEKLFF.